The clone carrying this T cell receptor beta chain was found a few times. Some clones are missing from TCRdb's copy, which holds only in-frame ones; the method was immunoSEQ multiplex PCR. The table records over 11,000 clones, roughly 86% of them present only once. This sample was included in a study of follicular helper T cells after annual influenza vaccination. Time point meaning: 2014-2015 season, pre-vaccination. V lost 5 bases, J lost 3 bases, and 3 bases stayed unmatched. CDR3 length equals 14 residues. The germline CDR1 and CDR2 sequences are MGHDK and SYGVNS. V usage is TRBV25-1 and J usage is TRBJ1-5, with 8 nucleotides matching TRBD1. Here the sequenced sample was CXCR5- memory CD4+ T cells sorted from blood, taken on the day of influenza vaccination. The clonotype comes from an adult who received the influenza vaccine. The CDR3 is CASSPDRANQPQHF. In DNA, the CDR3 is TGTGCCAGCAGTCCGGACAGGGCCAATCAGCCCCAGCATTTT.